A selection of T cell receptor beta chains follows, all from one sample in a study of blood T cell repertoires in COVID-19. Generated by immunoSEQ multiplex PCR, the TCRdb table keeps only in-frame clones and is missing some. The sample shows approximately 21,000 clones, roughly 90% of them seen only once. The sample consisted of peripheral blood. The receptors were sampled from a man in his 70s with active COVID-19. The CDR3 runs from the conserved cysteine through the conserved F or W. D genes are given only for firm matches. The listing skips clone size in some rows; elsewhere it reads once, few, many or a size class.

>TRBJ2-5|TRBV30|NA|NA
CAWSQNRNRQETQYF
TGTGCCTGGAGCCAGAACAGGAATCGCCAAGAGACCCAGTACTTC
>TRBJ2-5|TRBV11-2|NA|TRBD2
CASSSWTSRETQYF
TGTGCCAGCAGCTCCTGGACTAGCCGGGAGACCCAGTACTTC
>TRBJ2-7|TRBV10-2|NA|NA
CASSVTGFREQYF
TGCGCCAGCAGCGTCACAGGGTTCCGCGAGCAGTACTTC
>TRBJ1-2|TRBV30|NA|NA
CAFGSQGTNYGYTF
TGTGCCTTCGGCAGCCAGGGTACCAACTATGGCTACACCTTC
>TRBJ2-1|TRBV29-1|NA|TRBD2
CSVSLGLAGGPIQQFF
TGCAGCGTGAGCCTTGGACTAGCGGGGGGGCCTATACAGCAGTTCTTC
>TRBJ2-7|TRBV30|NA|NA
CAWSVRGADSYEQYF
TGTGCCTGGAGTGTAAGAGGTGCGGATTCCTACGAGCAGTACTTC
>TRBJ2-2|TRBV9|NA|TRBD1
CASSAPGQGNTGELFF
TGTGCCAGCAGCGCCCCGGGACAGGGAAACACCGGGGAGCTGTTTTTT
>TRBJ2-1|TRBV16|NA|NA
CASSQSYSLNEQFF
TGTGCCAGCAGCCAATCGTACAGTTTGAATGAGCAGTTCTTC
>TRBJ2-1|TRBV10-3|NA|TRBD2
CAIKPAGEGYNEQFF
TGTGCCATCAAGCCGGCGGGAGAGGGCTACAATGAGCAGTTCTTC
>TRBJ2-3|TRBV7-8|NA|NA
CASSSAGRTTDTQYF
TGTGCCAGCAGCTCGGCGGGGCGGACCACAGATACGCAGTATTTT
>TRBJ2-7|TRBV7-2|NA|TRBD2
CASSSAREREGREQYF
TGTGCCAGCAGCTCCGCCCGAGAGCGGGAGGGGAGGGAGCAGTACTTC
>TRBJ1-5|TRBV19|NA|NA
CARTAEGGGYQPQHF
TGTGCCAGGACGGCGGAGGGAGGGGGGTATCAGCCCCAGCATTTT
>TRBJ1-5|TRBV5-1|NA|NA
CASRKQPYQPQHF
TGCGCCAGCCGGAAACAGCCTTATCAGCCCCAGCATTTT
>TRBJ1-1|TRBV30|once|NA
CAWSHGRGGGTEAFF
TGTGCCTGGAGCCACGGACGGGGAGGGGGTACTGAAGCTTTCTTT
>TRBJ2-7|TRBV12-3/TRBV12-4|once|NA
CASRSLSHSEQYF
TGTGCCAGCAGGTCTTTAAGCCATTCCGAGCAGTACTTC
>TRBJ1-2|TRBV30|NA|NA
CAWTGRQDYGYTF
TGTGCCTGGACCGGTCGACAGGACTATGGCTACACCTTC
>TRBJ2-7|TRBV2|once|NA
CASSEDFSGTAVGGRNEQYF
TGTGCCAGCAGTGAAGACTTCTCCGGGACAGCCGTTGGCGGGAGGAACGAGCAGTACTTC
>TRBJ2-4|TRBV3-1/TRBV3-2|NA|NA
CASRLTQGRRKNIQYF
TGTGCCAGCAGATTAACCCAGGGGCGAAGGAAAAACATTCAGTACTTC
>TRBJ2-1|TRBV10-3|NA|TRBD2
CAITRTSGRYNEQFF
TGTGCCATCACCAGGACTAGCGGGAGATACAATGAGCAGTTCTTC
>TRBJ2-1|TRBV30|NA|NA
CAWDPPGPRFF
TGTGCCTGGGACCCCCCAGGCCCCCGGTTCTTC
>TRBJ1-5|TRBV7-2|NA|TRBD1
CASSLTLGTGFQPQHF
TGTGCCAGCAGCCTAACACTCGGGACAGGGTTTCAGCCCCAGCATTTT
>TRBJ2-7|TRBV11-2|NA|NA
CASSFPGGHEQYF
TGTGCCAGCAGTTTTCCTGGTGGCCACGAGCAGTACTTC
>TRBJ1-5|TRBV30|NA|NA
CAWGGVNQPQHF
TGTGCCTGGGGGGGCGTGAATCAGCCCCAGCATTTT
>TRBJ2-1|TRBV5-1|NA|TRBD2
CASSLGAGTSGEQFF
TGCGCCAGCAGCTTGGGGGCCGGGACTAGCGGTGAGCAGTTCTTC
>TRBJ1-1|TRBV7-9|NA|TRBD1
CASSPAGTGNAEAFF
TGTGCCAGCAGCCCCGCCGGGACAGGGAACGCTGAAGCTTTCTTT
>TRBJ2-4|TRBV2|once|TRBD2
CALRGAGAKNIQYF
TGTGCCCTGCGGGGGGCTGGAGCCAAAAACATTCAGTACTTC
>TRBJ2-4|TRBV7-2|NA|TRBD1
CASSSSGTGGSRYIQYF
TGTGCCAGCAGCTCCTCAGGGACAGGGGGTTCTAGGTACATTCAGTACTTC
>TRBJ2-2|TRBV5-1|NA|NA
CASSLGSGNTGELFF
TGCGCCAGCAGCTTAGGGAGCGGGAACACCGGGGAGCTGTTTTTT
>TRBJ2-3|TRBV11-2|NA|NA
CASSSTPGTDTQYF
TGTGCCAGCAGCTCGACTCCCGGCACAGATACGCAGTATTTT
>TRBJ2-5|TRBV5-6|once|NA
CASSLGQGLLQETQYF
TGTGCCAGCAGCTTAGGGCAGGGCCTTCTCCAAGAGACCCAGTACTTC
>TRBJ1-3|TRBV3-1/TRBV3-2|NA|NA
CASSPQTGGNTIYF
TGTGCCAGCAGCCCTCAGACAGGCGGAAACACCATATATTTT
>TRBJ1-1|TRBV21-1|NA|NA
CASSTFQTVPDTEAFF
TGTGCCAGCAGCACCTTCCAGACAGTACCTGACACTGAAGCTTTCTTT
>TRBJ2-6|TRBV7-3|NA|TRBD2
CASSLRGGPSSSGANVLTF
TGTGCCAGCAGCTTACGGGGGGGCCCCAGTAGCTCTGGGGCCAACGTCCTGACTTTC
>TRBJ2-3|TRBV4-1|NA|TRBD2
CASSAGGLGDTQYF
TGCGCCAGTTCCGCGGGGGGCCTGGGAGATACGCAGTATTTT
>TRBJ2-2|TRBV18|NA|TRBD1
CASSPRTGNTGELFF
TGTGCCAGCTCACCACGGACAGGGAACACCGGGGAGCTGTTTTTT
>TRBJ1-1|TRBV5-4|NA|TRBD1
CASSFGQEDTEAFF
TGTGCCAGCAGCTTCGGACAGGAGGACACTGAAGCTTTCTTT
>TRBJ1-6|TRBV6-6|NA|NA
CASSYPGGGSPLHF
TGTGCCAGCAGTTACCCCGGGGGTGGTTCACCCCTCCACTTT
>TRBJ1-1|TRBV2|NA|TRBD1
CASSALQGRKVTEAFF
TGTGCCAGCAGTGCCCTACAGGGGCGGAAGGTCACTGAAGCTTTCTTT
>TRBJ2-2|TRBV12-3/TRBV12-4|once|NA
CASSFVGELFF
TGTGCCAGCAGTTTCGTCGGGGAGCTGTTTTTT
>TRBJ2-3|TRBV30|NA|NA
CAWSARLTHPADTQYF
TGTGCCTGGAGTGCCCGCCTAACCCACCCTGCAGATACGCAGTATTTT
>TRBJ1-2|TRBV14|NA|NA
CASSQEAGSIYGYTF
TGTGCCAGCAGCCAAGAGGCGGGTTCAATCTATGGCTACACCTTC
>TRBJ2-7|TRBV14|NA|NA
CASSQVSALYF
TGTGCCAGCAGCCAAGTTTCAGCGCTATACTTC